This is a list of T cell receptor beta chains from one sample in a study of cytomegalovirus exposure and HLA in healthy donors. Sequencing was performed with immunoSEQ multiplex PCR; in TCRdb, only in-frame clones are kept and a portion is missing. The repertoire includes roughly 150,000 clones, 73% of them detected once, and 5% to 6.5% sits in the top ten. The sample was PBMCs. The receptors were gathered from a woman aged 18-29 years in good health and CMV-seropositive. Both conserved end residues are part of each CDR3.

j_gene	v_gene	CDR3aa
TRBJ1-2	TRBV7-2	CASRIPPGQGTYGYTF
TRBJ1-5	TRBV4-1	CASSQNRGMPQHF
TRBJ1-2	TRBV18	CASSPVDSPNYGYTF
TRBJ2-3	TRBV2	CASRPARAGGRVTDTQYF
TRBJ1-4	TRBV2	CASSGSSGEKLFF
TRBJ2-7	TRBV6-5	CASSYEARYEQYF
TRBJ2-7	TRBV6-5	CASRSETGSEQYF
TRBJ1-2	TRBV5-6	CASSWRLNPIYGYTF
TRBJ2-1	TRBV4-1	CASSQDQAGGTFSYNEQFF
TRBJ1-4	TRBV5-8	CASSLASWTENEKLFF
TRBJ2-3	TRBV27	CATSWGGTDTQYF
-	TRBV4-2	CASSQEGGLDEQYF
TRBJ2-3	TRBV7-2	CASSLAAVGGGARDTQYF
TRBJ1-2	TRBV6-6	CASAPAGGSYGYTF